This entry describes one TCR beta chain. The data stem from a study of blood T cell repertoires in COVID-19. The protocol was immunoSEQ multiplex PCR, while the TCRdb copy is restricted to in-frame clones and leaves out a portion. The table records 350,000 to 450,000 clones, around nine tenths of them present only once. The CDR3 is made up of 14 amino acids. CDR1 MRHNA and CDR2 SNTAGT come from the germline V gene. After removal of 6 bases from V and 2 bases from J, the junction contained 6 bases not matched to a gene. The sample comprised peripheral blood. The source is a woman aged 55 to 70 with COVID-19, enrolled during active disease. The genes are TRBV6-4 and TRBJ1-2, with 7 bases aligning to TRBD1. In DNA form, the CDR3 reads TGTGCCAGCAGCCCGACAGGGTCCAACTATGGCTACACCTTC. Protein: CASSPTGSNYGYTF.